Listed here are 9 T cell receptor beta chains from one sample, sequenced in a study of blood T cell repertoires in COVID-19. Repertoires were generated with immunoSEQ multiplex PCR, while TCRdb's copy carries only in-frame clones and drops some. The repertoire holds about 250,000 clones, with 83% as singletons. Sample: PBMCs or T cells enriched from blood (not recorded which). The receptors were sampled from a middle-aged woman who had been exposed to COVID-19.

V and J are TRBV5-1 and TRBJ1-1; 7 bases line up with TRBD1. The ends lost 0 bases at V and 3 bases at J; junction bases unmatched: 8. The CDR3 has 16 amino acids. Germline V CDR1 and CDR2: SGHRS, YFSETQ. The DNA of the CDR3 is TGCGCCAGCAGCTTGGAATTCGCCAGGGGGGACACTGAAGCTTTCTTT. It specifies CASSLEFARGDTEAFF.

This sequence joins TRBV9 and TRBJ1-2; weak D call: TRBD1 (5 bases). This CDR3 is built from 15 residues. V lost 1 base and J 2 bases, leaving 12 bases between the germline ends. CDR1 is SGDLS and CDR2 is YYNGEE in the germline V gene. CDR3 in amino acids: CASSVLRGRNYGYTF. The CDR3 coding sequence is TGTGCCAGCAGCGTACTAAGGGGCCGGAACTATGGCTACACCTTC. The whole variable domain, remainder taken from reference TRBV9 and TRBJ1-2, is DSGVTQTPKHLITATGQRVTLRCSPRSGDLSVYWYQQSLDQGLQFLIQYYNGEERAKGNILERFSAQQFPDLHSELNLSSLELGDSALYFCASSVLRGRNYGYTFGSGTRLTVV.

The chain joins TRBV6-5 to TRBJ2-4; D gene unclear. The CDR3 contains 16 residues. The V gene lost 4 bases and the J gene lost 5 bases, with 18 bases spanning the gap. The germline V gene encodes CDR1 MNHEY and CDR2 SVGAGI. The CDR3 coding sequence is TGTGCCAGCAGTTGGCGGCCGGGTGACGGCGAAAACATTCAGTACTTC. The encoded protein is CASSWRPGDGENIQYF.

The table lists this clone with a few counts. The chain employs TRBV7-2 and TRBJ1-5, with TRBD1 matching over 9 bases. The CDR3 contains 14 residues. Germline CDR1 is SGHTA and CDR2 is FQGNSA. V trimming: 3 bases; J trimming: 5 bases; junction bases outside the gene matches: 2. CDR3 in DNA: TGTGCCAGCAGCTTCAGGACAGGGGATCAGCCCCAGCATTTT. As protein: CASSFRTGDQPQHF.

The gene calls are TRBV5-1 and TRBJ1-2, with D hard to call. Germline-derived CDR1 and CDR2 are SGHRS and YFSETQ. The V and J ends lost 3 bases and 8 bases respectively, with 17 bases between them. There are 14 residues in the CDR3. In DNA, the CDR3 is TGCGCCAGCAGCTCCCCCCACCTGGCCGGGGGCTACACCTTC. Amino acids: CASSSPHLAGGYTF.

The rearrangement links TRBV27 to TRBJ1-1; 8 nucleotides agree with TRBD1. The length of the CDR3 is 13 residues. CDR1 and CDR2 from the germline V gene are MNHEY and SMNVEV (reference sequence). V lost 0 bases to trimming and J lost 11 bases; unmatched junction nucleotides: 5. The CDR3 here is CASSLSRTGRAFF. In DNA form, the CDR3 reads TGTGCCAGCAGTTTATCCCGGACAGGGCGGGCTTTCTTT.

This chain connects TRBV27 to TRBJ2-1; D unclear. CDR1 and CDR2 from the germline V gene are MNHEY and SMNVEV (reference sequence). V was cut by 5 bases and J by 0 bases, with 17 bases left in between. The CDR3 contains 17 residues. The CDR3 DNA reads TGTGCCAGCAGTATAACCGATAGCTGGAGCTCCTACAATGAGCAGTTCTTC. It is translated as CASSITDSWSSYNEQFF.

The gene calls are TRBV21-1 and TRBJ2-1; the table calls TRBD2, which could not be checked here. TRBV21-1 is an annotated pseudogene. This CDR3 is 15 amino acids long. The CDR3, as DNA: TGTGCCAGCAGCAAAGGGACTAGGGTATACAATGAGCAGTTCTTC. This encodes CASSKGTRVYNEQFF.

This clone has only a few counts. This sequence joins TRBV2 and TRBJ1-5; TRBD1 aligns across 9 bases. CDR3 size: 14 residues. V shed 1 base and J 7 bases; nucleotides not matched to a gene: 2. CDR1 is SNHLY, CDR2 FYNNEI, per germline. The DNA for the CDR3 is TGTGCCAGCAGTGAAGGACAGGGGGGACAGCCCCAGCATTTT. It translates to CASSEGQGGQPQHF.